This T cell receptor beta chain derives from a study of T cell responses to AZD1222 COVID-19 vaccine. Study at large: Pooling covered second doses at about 4 or about 12 weeks. Overall study results and limits: Increased Spike-specific TCR breadth and depth were observed after two AZD1222 doses. In a largely white British group with more females than males, clonal diversity was possibly underestimated. It was only six AZD1222 recipients who were seropositive at baseline.

Trimming removed 0 bases from V and 0 bases from J; junction bases left unmatched: 2. There are 16 residues in the CDR3. Per germline, CDR1 SQVTM and CDR2 ANQGSEA. Method: immunoSEQ multiplex PCR; TCRdb's copy keeps in-frame clones and lacks some. The sample shows about 190,000 clones, approximately 90% of them seen only once. Details on this clone: Its target is unknown.

The sample consisted of peripheral blood, taken on day 0 of AZD1222 vaccination. The source is an adult in good health. V gene TRBV29-1 combines with J gene TRBJ2-6; 7 bases align to TRBD1. The CDR3 spells CSVEEGTASGANVLTF. Written as DNA, the CDR3 is TGCAGCGTTGAAGAGGGGACAGCCTCTGGGGCCAACGTCCTGACTTTC.